This note documents a single T cell receptor beta chain sequence. This sample stems from a study of blood T cell repertoires in COVID-19. Overall study context: There were acute and convalescent COVID-19 samples, and they came from the United States, Italy and Spain.

In the authors' workflow: Estimates of nucleated cell counts were drawn from the amplification of reference gene primers. Only in-frame clones appear in the TCRdb table, and some are missing; sequencing was by immunoSEQ multiplex PCR. V, J and clone size derive from that table, while D and trimming were established from the DNA sequence. The sample has 53,000 or so clones; about 78% are singletons. The CDR3 extends over 15 amino acids. CDR1 and CDR2 (germline): MNHEY, SVGAGI. V lost 4 bases and J lost 0, with 12 bases in between. The sequenced sample consisted of peripheral blood. This chain joins TRBV6-5 and TRBJ1-2, with a tentative D call TRBD1 (5 bases). This receptor was taken from a middle-aged man with active or convalescent COVID-19. This chain's CDR3 is CASSSGGSSNYGYTF. In nucleotides, the CDR3 is TGTGCCAGCAGTTCGGGGGGTTCCTCTAACTATGGCTACACCTTC.